This passage covers 14 T cell receptor beta chains from one sample sequenced in a study of CD8 T cells in Susac syndrome. An amount of RNA that ranged from about 0.45 to 1 ug was reverse transcribed with random hexamers. A single record per CDR3 protein comes from TCRdb applying MiXCR to the immunoSEQ multiplex PCR reads. The sample lists around 280,000 distinct CDR3 sequences, 70% to 90% occurring once. The sample consisted of CD8+ T cells from PBMCs. Source of these receptors: a human donor with multiple sclerosis.

This clonotype was seen only once. The gene calls are TRBV10-3 and TRBJ2-4; tentatively, D is TRBD2 (5 bases). V was cut by 3 bases and J by 8 bases, with 14 bases left in between. The germline V gene encodes CDR1 ENHRY and CDR2 SYGVKD. CDR3 length equals 14 residues. As DNA, the CDR3 is TGTGCCATCAGTGAAGACGGGGAGAGGGACATTCAGTACTTC. Amino acids: CAISEDGERDIQYF.

The chain couples TRBV27 to TRBJ2-1; TRBD2 aligns across 8 bases. V lost 1 base to trimming and J lost 9 bases; unmatched junction nucleotides: 14. The CDR3 is 17 amino acids. Germline lookup yields CDR1 MNHEY and CDR2 SMNVEV (reference sequence). The CDR3 sequence is CASSLFYRSGSLCEQFF. The CDR3, as DNA: TGTGCCAGCAGTTTATTTTACCGAAGCGGGAGTCTGTGTGAGCAGTTCTTC.

This clonotype was detected once. CDR3 loop: CSARVAGWNTEAFF. The CDR3 coding sequence is TGCAGTGCTAGAGTGGCAGGTTGGAACACTGAAGCTTTCTTT. The chain links TRBV20-1 to TRBJ1-1, with D unresolved. The length of the CDR3 is 14 residues. Germline values: CDR1 DFQATT, CDR2 SNEGSKA (reference sequence). The V and J ends lost 1 base and 1 base respectively, with 10 bases between them.

In this sample, this clonotype turned up once. One junction end does not reproduce the germline sequence, and a read error may be involved. The chain links TRBV29-1 to TRBJ2-4, with 9 bases aligning to TRBD1. Germline V gene sequence: CDR1 SQVTM, CDR2 ANQGSEA. The CDR3 covers 15 residues. CDR3 DNA sequence: TGCAGCGTTGACGGGACAGGGTTGGGGAAAAGCATTCAGTACTTC. Protein: CSVDGTGLGKSIQYF.

The CDR3 coding sequence is TGTGCCAGCAGCAAATCCTGGGCACCCACCAACTCTGGAAACACCATATATTTT. It encodes CASSKSWAPTNSGNTIYF. This chain joins TRBV21-1 and TRBJ1-3; TRBD1, the D gene given by the table, was not confirmed from the DNA. TRBV21-1 is termed a pseudogene. CDR3 length: 18 amino acids.

The rearrangement joins TRBV28 to TRBJ1-6; the D is unclear. Germline V gene sequence: CDR1 MDHEN, CDR2 SYDVKM. The CDR3 consists of 14 residues. The V end was cut by 1 base, the J end by 7 bases, with 8 bases between. CDR3 DNA sequence: TGTGCCAGCAGTTTATTTGTTCGGAATTCACCCCTCCACTTT. This codes for CASSLFVRNSPLHF.

The V and J genes are TRBV20-1 and TRBJ2-1; no reliable D call. The CDR3 is 16 residues long. Germline-derived CDR1 and CDR2 are DFQATT and SNEGSKA (reference sequence). V shed 5 bases and J shed 0 bases, with 17 bases lying between them. CDR3 protein: CSALPKRPSSYNEQFF. As DNA, the CDR3 is TGCAGTGCTCTTCCAAAGCGTCCCAGCTCCTACAATGAGCAGTTCTTC.

J is TRBJ1-2 and V is TRBV27; 9 bases line up with TRBD1. The V gene end was trimmed by 5 bases and the J gene end by 7 bases; junction bases not matched to a gene: 14. CDR1 is MNHEY and CDR2 is SMNVEV in the germline V gene (reference sequence). The CDR3 sequence is 16 residues long. CDR3 DNA sequence: TGTGCCAGCAGTCCCACCTCTCACAGGGGGCGAGGTGGCTACACCTTC. Its translation is CASSPTSHRGRGGYTF.

This clonotype was seen a few times. This chain connects TRBV5-1 to TRBJ1-1, with a weak D call TRBD1 (5 bases). The CDR3 totals 14 residues. V was shortened by 1 base and J by 1 base, with 8 bases between the two germline ends. CDR1 and CDR2 from the germline V gene are SGHRS and YFSETQ. The CDR3 is CASSLRGKNTEAFF. CDR3 coding DNA: TGCGCCAGCAGCTTGCGGGGGAAGAACACTGAAGCTTTCTTT.

This chain links TRBV30 with TRBJ2-1; TRBD2 aligns across 10 bases. Losses at the gene ends were 3 bases for V and 4 bases for J; bases not matched to a gene: 9. CDR1 is GTSNPN and CDR2 is SVGIG in the germline V gene (reference sequence). This CDR3 contains 16 residues. This chain's CDR3 is CAWRHRASGSYNEQFF. The CDR3 DNA follows: TGTGCCTGGAGACATAGGGCTAGCGGGAGTTACAATGAGCAGTTCTTC.

This rearrangement joins TRBV6-2 or TRBV6-3 to TRBJ2-4; D unresolved. V gave up 5 bases and J gave up 5 bases, with 19 bases separating them. The CDR3 sequence is 16 residues long. Germline CDR1 and CDR2: MNHEY and SVGEGT. The CDR3 nucleotides read TGTGCCAGCAGTACTCCGTTCAAGGAGAGTGAAAACATTCAGTACTTC. Its protein is CASSTPFKESENIQYF.

This clonotype was recorded a few times. The V gene is TRBV13, the J gene TRBJ2-7; 8 bases agree with TRBD1. The CDR3 totals 15 residues. V was clipped by 5 bases and J by 0 bases; unmatched bases: 6. Germline CDR1 and CDR2: PRHDT and FYEKMQ (reference sequence). DNA for the CDR3: TGTGCCAGCAGCGTAGTGGGACAGGACTCCTACGAGCAGTACTTC. This codes for CASSVVGQDSYEQYF.

This rearrangement joins TRBV4-1 to TRBJ2-3, with 10 positions matching TRBD2. There are 18 residues in the CDR3. Trimming took 1 base from V and 2 from J; bases not matched to a gene: 9. Germline CDR1 is MGHRA and CDR2 is YSYEKL. The CDR3 DNA reads as TGCGCCAGCAGCCAAGCACCATTACTAGCGGGAATCACAGATACGCAGTATTTT. This codes for CASSQAPLLAGITDTQYF.

The genes are TRBV4-1 and TRBJ2-7, with 10 positions matching TRBD2. The CDR3 is 16 residues long. CDR1 is MGHRA and CDR2 is YSYEKL in the germline V gene. The junction had 5 bases not matched to a gene; V was cut back by 0 bases and J by 3 bases. CDR3: CASSQDPGTSVYEQYF. The CDR3, as DNA: TGCGCCAGCAGCCAAGATCCCGGGACTAGCGTCTACGAGCAGTACTTC.